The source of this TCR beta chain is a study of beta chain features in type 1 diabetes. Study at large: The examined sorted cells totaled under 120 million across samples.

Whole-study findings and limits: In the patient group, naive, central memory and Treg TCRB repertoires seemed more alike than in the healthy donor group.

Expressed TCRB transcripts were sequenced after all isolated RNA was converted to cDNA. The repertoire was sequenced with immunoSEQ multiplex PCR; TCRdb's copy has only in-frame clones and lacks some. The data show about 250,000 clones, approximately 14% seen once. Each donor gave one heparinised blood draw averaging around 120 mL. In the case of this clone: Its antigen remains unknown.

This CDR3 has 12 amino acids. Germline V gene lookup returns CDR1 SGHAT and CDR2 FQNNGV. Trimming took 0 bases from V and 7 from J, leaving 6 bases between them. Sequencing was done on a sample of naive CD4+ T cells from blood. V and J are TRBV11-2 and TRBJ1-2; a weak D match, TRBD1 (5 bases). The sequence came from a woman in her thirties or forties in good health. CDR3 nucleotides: TGTGCCAGCAGCTTAGAGGGGGGTGGCTACACCTTC. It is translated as CASSLEGGGYTF.